The clone carrying this T cell receptor (beta chain) is classed as medium-sized by frequency. The data originate from a study of cytomegalovirus exposure and HLA in healthy donors. Both 60 Vbeta primers and 13 Jbeta primers went into the PCR. Clones were sequenced by immunoSEQ multiplex PCR, and TCRdb holds only the in-frame ones, with some missing. Its listing shows 91,000 or so clones. Trimming took off 1 base at V and 1 base at J, with 13 bases between the two ends. The CDR3 covers 16 residues. In germline, CDR1 is SGHVS, CDR2 FNYEAQ. The rearrangement uses TRBV7-6 and TRBJ1-1, with D perhaps matching TRBD1 (6 bases). This TCR was recovered from a young woman in good health and CMV-seronegative. The source material was PBMCs. CDR3 DNA sequence: TGTGCCAGCAGCTTAGAGGTAGGGGGTTCGAACACTGAAGCTTTCTTT. This translates into CASSLEVGGSNTEAFF.